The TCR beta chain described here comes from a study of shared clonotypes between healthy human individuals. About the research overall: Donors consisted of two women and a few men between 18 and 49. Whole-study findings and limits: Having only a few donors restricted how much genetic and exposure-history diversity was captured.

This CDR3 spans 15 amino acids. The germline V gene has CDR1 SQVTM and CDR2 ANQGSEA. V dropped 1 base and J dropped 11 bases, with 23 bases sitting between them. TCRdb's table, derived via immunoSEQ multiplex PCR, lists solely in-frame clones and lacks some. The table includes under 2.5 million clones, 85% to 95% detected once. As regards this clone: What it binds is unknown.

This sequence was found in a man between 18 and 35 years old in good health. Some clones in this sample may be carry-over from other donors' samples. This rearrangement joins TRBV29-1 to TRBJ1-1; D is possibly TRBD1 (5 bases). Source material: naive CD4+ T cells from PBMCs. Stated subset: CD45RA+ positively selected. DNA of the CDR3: TGCAGCGTTGAAGGCGGATCAGGGCGTGCAGGGTCGGCTTTCTTT. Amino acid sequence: CSVEGGSGRAGSAFF.